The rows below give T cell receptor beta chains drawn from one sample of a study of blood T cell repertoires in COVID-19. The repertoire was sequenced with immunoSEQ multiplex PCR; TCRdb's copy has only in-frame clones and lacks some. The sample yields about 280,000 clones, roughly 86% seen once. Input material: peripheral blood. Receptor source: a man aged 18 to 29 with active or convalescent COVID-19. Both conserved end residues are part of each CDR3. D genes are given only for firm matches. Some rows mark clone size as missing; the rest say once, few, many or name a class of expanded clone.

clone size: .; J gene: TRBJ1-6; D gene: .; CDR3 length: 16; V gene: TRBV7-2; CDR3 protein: CASSPQAGTLNSPLHF; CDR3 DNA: TGTGCCAGCAGCCCCCAGGCAGGGACTTTAAATTCACCCCTCCACTTT
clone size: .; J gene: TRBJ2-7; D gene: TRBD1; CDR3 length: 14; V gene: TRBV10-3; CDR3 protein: CAIRSGTEGYEQYF; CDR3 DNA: TGTGCCATCAGGTCCGGGACAGAGGGCTACGAGCAGTACTTC
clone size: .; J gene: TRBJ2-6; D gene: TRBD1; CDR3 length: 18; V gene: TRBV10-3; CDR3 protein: CAIRAETGGEAGANVLTF; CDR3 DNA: TGTGCCATCAGAGCAGAGACAGGGGGGGAGGCTGGGGCCAACGTCCTGACTTTC
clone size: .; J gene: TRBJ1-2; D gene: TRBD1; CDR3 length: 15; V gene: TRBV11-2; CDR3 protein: CASSLALQGDYGYTF; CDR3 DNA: TGTGCCAGCAGCTTAGCTCTACAGGGGGACTATGGCTACACCTTC
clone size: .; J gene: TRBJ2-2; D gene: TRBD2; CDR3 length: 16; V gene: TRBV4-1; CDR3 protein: CASSQEAGGANGELFF; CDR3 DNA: TGCGCCAGCAGCCAAGAGGCGGGGGGGGCCAACGGGGAGCTGTTTTTT
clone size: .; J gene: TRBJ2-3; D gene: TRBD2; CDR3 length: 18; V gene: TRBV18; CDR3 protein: CASSSNLLAGGRTDTQYF; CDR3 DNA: TGTGCCAGCTCATCCAACCTATTAGCGGGGGGCCGCACAGATACGCAGTATTTT
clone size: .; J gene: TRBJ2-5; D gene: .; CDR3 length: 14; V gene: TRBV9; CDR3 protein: CASSGTDLRETQYF; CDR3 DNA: TGTGCCAGCAGCGGGACAGACCTTCGGGAGACCCAGTACTTC
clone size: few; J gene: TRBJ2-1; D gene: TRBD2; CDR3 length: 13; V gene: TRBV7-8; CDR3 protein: CASTGLAINEQFF; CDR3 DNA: TGTGCCAGCACCGGACTAGCGATCAATGAGCAGTTCTTC
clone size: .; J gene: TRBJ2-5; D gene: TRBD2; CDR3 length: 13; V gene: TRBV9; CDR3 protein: CASSVAGGETQYF; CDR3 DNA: TGTGCCAGCAGCGTAGCGGGGGGGGAGACCCAGTACTTC
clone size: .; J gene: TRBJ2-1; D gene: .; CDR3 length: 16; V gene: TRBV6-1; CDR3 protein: CASSERSLGTKGKEFF; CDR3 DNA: TGTGCCAGCAGTGAAAGATCCCTAGGGACAAAGGGGAAGGAGTTCTTC
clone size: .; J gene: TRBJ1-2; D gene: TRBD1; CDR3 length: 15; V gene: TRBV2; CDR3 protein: CASSREGTGNYGYTF; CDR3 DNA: TGTGCCAGCAGTCGAGAAGGGACAGGGAACTATGGCTACACCTTC
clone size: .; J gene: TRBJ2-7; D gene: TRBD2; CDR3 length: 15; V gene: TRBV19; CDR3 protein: CASSARTSGTYEQYF; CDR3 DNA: TGTGCCAGTAGTGCCCGGACTAGCGGAACCTACGAGCAGTACTTC
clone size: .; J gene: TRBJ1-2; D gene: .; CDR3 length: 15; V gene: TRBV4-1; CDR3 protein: CASRPNLVLDYGYTF; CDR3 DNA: TGCGCCAGCAGACCAAATTTGGTCTTAGACTATGGCTACACCTTC
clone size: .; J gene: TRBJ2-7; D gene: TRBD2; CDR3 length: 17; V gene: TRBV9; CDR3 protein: CASSVTPSAGVLYEQYF; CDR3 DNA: TGTGCCAGCAGCGTCACCCCATCCGCGGGGGTGCTGTACGAGCAGTACTTC
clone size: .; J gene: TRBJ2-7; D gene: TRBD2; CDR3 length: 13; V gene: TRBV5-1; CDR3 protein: CASSRGGAYEQYF; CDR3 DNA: TGCGCCAGCAGCCGGGGGGGCGCCTACGAGCAGTACTTC
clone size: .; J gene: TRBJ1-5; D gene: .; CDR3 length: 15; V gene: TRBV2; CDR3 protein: CASSEESGDNQPQHF; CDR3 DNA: TGTGCCAGCAGTGAAGAATCCGGGGATAATCAGCCCCAGCATTTT
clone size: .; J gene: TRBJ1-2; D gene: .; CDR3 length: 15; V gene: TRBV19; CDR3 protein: CASSIVRELRYGYTF; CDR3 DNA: TGTGCCAGTAGTATAGTACGGGAGCTCCGCTATGGCTACACCTTC
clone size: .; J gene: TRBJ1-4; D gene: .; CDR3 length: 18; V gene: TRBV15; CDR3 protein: CATSRDISGSATNEKLFF; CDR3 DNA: TGTGCCACCAGCAGAGATATTTCAGGAAGTGCAACTAATGAAAAACTGTTTTTT
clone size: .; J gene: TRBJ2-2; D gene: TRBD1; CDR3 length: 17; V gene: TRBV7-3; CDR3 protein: CASSSKAGGAQTGELFF; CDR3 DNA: TGTGCCAGCAGCTCAAAGGCAGGGGGCGCACAGACCGGGGAGCTGTTTTTT
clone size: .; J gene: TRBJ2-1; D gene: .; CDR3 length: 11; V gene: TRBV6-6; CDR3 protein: CASRQGDEQFF; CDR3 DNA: TGTGCCAGCAGACAAGGGGATGAGCAGTTCTTC
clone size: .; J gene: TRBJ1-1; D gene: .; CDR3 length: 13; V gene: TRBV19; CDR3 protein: CASSGVMNTEAFF; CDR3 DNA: TGTGCCAGTAGCGGGGTAATGAACACTGAAGCTTTCTTT
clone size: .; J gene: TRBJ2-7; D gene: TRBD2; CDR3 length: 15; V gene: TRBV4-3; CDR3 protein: CASSPRTSGGNEQYF; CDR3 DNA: TGCGCCAGCAGCCCCCGGACTAGCGGGGGGAACGAGCAGTACTTC
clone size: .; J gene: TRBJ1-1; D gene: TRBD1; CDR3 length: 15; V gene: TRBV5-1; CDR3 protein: CASSPRVGQGDMALF; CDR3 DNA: TGCGCCAGCAGCCCGCGCGTCGGACAGGGAGACATGGCCCTATTT
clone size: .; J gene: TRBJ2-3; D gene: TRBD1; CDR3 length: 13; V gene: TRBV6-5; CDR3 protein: CASGTGRADTQYF; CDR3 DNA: TGTGCCAGTGGGACAGGGCGAGCAGATACGCAGTATTTT
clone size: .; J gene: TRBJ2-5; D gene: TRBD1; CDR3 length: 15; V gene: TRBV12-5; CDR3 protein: CASGLVMTGAETQYF; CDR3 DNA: TGTGCTAGTGGTTTGGTAATGACAGGGGCGGAGACCCAGTACTTC
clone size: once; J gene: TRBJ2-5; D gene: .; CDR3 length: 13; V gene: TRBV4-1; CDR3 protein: CASSQQRWETQYF; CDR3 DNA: TGCGCCAGCAGCCAGCAACGGTGGGAGACCCAGTACTTC
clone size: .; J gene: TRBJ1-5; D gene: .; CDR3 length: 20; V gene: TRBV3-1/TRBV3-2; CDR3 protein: CASSQEAQGRGPYSNQPQHF; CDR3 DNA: TGTGCCAGCAGCCAAGAGGCCCAGGGGAGAGGCCCTTATAGCAATCAGCCCCAGCATTTT
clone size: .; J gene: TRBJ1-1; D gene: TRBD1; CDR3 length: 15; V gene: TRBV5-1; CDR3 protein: CASSLGTGGHPEAFF; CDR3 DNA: TGCGCCAGCAGCTTGGGGACAGGGGGGCACCCGGAAGCTTTCTTT
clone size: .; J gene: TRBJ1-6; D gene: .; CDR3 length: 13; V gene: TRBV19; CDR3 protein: CASSLSGNSPLHF; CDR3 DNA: TGTGCCAGTAGTCTCAGCGGAAATTCACCCCTCCACTTT
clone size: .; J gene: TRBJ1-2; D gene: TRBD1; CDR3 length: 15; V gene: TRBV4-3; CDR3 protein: CASSPGTGMSYGYTF; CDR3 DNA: TGCGCCAGCAGCCCTGGGACAGGGATGTCCTATGGCTACACCTTC
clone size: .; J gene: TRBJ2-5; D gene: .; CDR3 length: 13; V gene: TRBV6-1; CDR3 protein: CASSEMEKETQYF; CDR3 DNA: TGTGCCAGCAGTGAAATGGAGAAAGAGACCCAGTACTTC
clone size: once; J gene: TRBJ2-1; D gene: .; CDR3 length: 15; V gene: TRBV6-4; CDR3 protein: CASSGMAGAYNEQFF; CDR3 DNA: TGTGCCAGCAGTGGGATGGCGGGGGCTTACAATGAGCAGTTCTTC
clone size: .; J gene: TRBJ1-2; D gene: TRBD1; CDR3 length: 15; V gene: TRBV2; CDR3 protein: CASRTGILSNYGYTF; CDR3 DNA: TGTGCCAGCAGGACAGGGATTCTGAGTAACTATGGCTACACCTTC
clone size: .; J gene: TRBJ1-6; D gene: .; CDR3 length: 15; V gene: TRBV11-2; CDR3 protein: CASSLSGRADSPLHF; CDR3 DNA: TGTGCCAGCAGCCTCTCGGGCAGAGCGGATTCACCCCTCCACTTT
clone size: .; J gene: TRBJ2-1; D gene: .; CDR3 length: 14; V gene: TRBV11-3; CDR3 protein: CASSPPGLASEQFF; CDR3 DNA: TGTGCCAGCAGCCCTCCGGGGCTAGCGAGTGAGCAGTTCTTC
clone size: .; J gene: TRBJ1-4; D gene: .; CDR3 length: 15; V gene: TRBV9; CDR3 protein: CASSGGQGIGEKLFF; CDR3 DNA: TGTGCCAGCAGCGGTGGGCAGGGAATAGGGGAAAAACTGTTTTTT
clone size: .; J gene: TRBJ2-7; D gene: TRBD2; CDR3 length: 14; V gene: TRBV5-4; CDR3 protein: CASSLGGRGDEQYF; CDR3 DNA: TGTGCCAGCAGCTTGGGTGGGAGGGGCGACGAGCAGTACTTC
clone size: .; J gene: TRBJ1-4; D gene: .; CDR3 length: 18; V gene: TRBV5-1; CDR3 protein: CASRPGTRGFATNEKLFF; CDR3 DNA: TGCGCCAGCAGGCCCGGGACAAGAGGATTTGCAACTAATGAAAAACTGTTTTTT
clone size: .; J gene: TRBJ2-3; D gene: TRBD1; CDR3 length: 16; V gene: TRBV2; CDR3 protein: CASRRGQGKGTDTQYF; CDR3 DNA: TGTGCCAGCAGACGCGGACAGGGGAAGGGCACAGATACGCAGTATTTT
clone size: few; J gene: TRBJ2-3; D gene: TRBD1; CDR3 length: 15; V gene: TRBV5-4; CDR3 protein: CASSLVIGGDDTQYF; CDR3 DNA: TGTGCCAGCAGCTTGGTTATAGGGGGCGATGATACGCAGTATTTT
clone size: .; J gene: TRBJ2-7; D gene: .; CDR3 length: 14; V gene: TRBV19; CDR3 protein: CASSAPDRVGEQYF; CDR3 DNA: TGTGCCAGTAGTGCCCCTGACCGGGTTGGGGAGCAGTACTTC
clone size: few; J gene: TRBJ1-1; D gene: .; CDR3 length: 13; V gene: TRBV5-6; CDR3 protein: CASSWTVYTEAFF; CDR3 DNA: TGTGCCAGCAGCTGGACAGTCTACACTGAAGCTTTCTTT
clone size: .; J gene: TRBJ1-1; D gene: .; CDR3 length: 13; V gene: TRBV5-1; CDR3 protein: CASSLGGDTEAFF; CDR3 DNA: TGCGCCAGCAGCTTGGGCGGGGACACTGAAGCTTTCTTT
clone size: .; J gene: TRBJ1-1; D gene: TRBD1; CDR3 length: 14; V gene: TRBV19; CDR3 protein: CASSIPGGYTEAFF; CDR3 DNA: TGTGCCAGTAGTATCCCAGGGGGATACACTGAAGCTTTCTTT
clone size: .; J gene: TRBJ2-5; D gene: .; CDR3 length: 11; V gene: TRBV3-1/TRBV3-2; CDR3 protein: CASSPGETQYF; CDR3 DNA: TGTGCCAGCAGCCCCGGGGAGACCCAGTACTTC
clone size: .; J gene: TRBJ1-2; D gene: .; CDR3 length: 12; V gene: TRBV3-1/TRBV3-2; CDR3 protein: CASSGYGFGYTF; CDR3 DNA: TGTGCCAGCAGTGGATACGGGTTTGGCTACACCTTC
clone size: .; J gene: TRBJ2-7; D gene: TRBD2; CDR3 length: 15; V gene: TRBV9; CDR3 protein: CASSVDSGGSDEQYF; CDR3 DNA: TGTGCCAGCAGCGTAGACAGCGGGGGATCCGACGAGCAGTACTTC
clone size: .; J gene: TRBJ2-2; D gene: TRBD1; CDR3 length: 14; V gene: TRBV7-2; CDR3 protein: CASTPGQLAGELFF; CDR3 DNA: TGTGCCAGCACCCCGGGACAGTTAGCCGGGGAGCTGTTTTTT
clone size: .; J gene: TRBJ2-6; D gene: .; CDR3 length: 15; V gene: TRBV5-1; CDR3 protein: CASSLRGPGANVLTF; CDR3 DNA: TGCGCCAGCAGCTTGCGCGGGCCTGGGGCCAACGTCCTGACTTTC
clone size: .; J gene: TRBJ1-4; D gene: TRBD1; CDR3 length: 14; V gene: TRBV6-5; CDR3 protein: CASSLDRGEEKLFF; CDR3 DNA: TGTGCCAGCAGTCTAGACAGGGGAGAGGAAAAACTGTTTTTT
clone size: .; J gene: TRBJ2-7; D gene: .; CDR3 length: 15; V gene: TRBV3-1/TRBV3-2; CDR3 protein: CASSPSGERFYEQYF; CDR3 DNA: TGTGCCAGCAGCCCATCCGGAGAACGGTTCTACGAGCAGTACTTC
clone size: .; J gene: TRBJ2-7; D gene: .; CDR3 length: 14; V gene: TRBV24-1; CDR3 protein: CATSLTGETYEQYF; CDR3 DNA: TGTGCCACCAGTCTCACAGGAGAAACCTACGAGCAGTACTTC